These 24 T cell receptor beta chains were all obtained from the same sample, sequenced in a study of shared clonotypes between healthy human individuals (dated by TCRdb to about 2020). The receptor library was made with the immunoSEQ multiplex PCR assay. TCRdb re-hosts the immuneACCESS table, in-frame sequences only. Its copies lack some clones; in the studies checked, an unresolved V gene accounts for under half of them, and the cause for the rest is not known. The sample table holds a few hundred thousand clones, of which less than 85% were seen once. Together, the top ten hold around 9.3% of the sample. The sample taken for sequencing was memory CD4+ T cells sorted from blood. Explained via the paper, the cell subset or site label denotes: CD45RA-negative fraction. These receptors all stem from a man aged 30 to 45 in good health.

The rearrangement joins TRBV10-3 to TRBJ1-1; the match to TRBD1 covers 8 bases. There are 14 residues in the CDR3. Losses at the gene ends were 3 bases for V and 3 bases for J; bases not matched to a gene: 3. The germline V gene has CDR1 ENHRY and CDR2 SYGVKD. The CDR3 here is CAISDPRGHTEAFF. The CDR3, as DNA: TGTGCCATCAGTGACCCCAGGGGGCACACTGAAGCTTTCTTT.

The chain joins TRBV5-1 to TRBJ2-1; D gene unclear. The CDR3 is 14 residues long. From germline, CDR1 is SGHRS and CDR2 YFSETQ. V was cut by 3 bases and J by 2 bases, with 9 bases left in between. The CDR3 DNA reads TGCGCCAGCAGCTCGAACTGGGCCTACAATGAGCAGTTCTTC. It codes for CASSSNWAYNEQFF.

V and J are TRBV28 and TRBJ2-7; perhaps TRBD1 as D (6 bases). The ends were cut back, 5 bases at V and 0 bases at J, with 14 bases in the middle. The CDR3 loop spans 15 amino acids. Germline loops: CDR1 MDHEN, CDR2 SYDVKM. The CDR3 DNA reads TGTGCCAGCAGTCAAACAGGGTCTGGCTCCTACGAGCAGTACTTC. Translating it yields CASSQTGSGSYEQYF. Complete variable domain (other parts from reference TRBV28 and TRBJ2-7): DVKVTQSSRYLVKRTGEKVFLECVQDMDHENMFWYRQDPGLGLRLIYFSYDVKMKEKGDIPEGYSVSREKKERFSLILESASTNQTSMYLCASSQTGSGSYEQYFGPGTRLTVT.

The CDR3 nucleotides read TGTGCCAGCAGCCCCCTCGGGCTAGCGGGAGTCAATGAGCAGTTCTTC. It yields the protein CASSPLGLAGVNEQFF. V gene TRBV5-4 combines with J gene TRBJ2-1; 10 bases map to TRBD2. The germline V gene has CDR1 SGHNT and CDR2 YYREEE (reference sequence). The CDR3 has 16 residues. The V segment lost 4 bases and the J segment 6 bases; nucleotides outside the gene matches: 10. Looking up the rest from reference TRBV5-4 and TRBJ2-1 gives the full variable domain: ETGVTQSPTHLIKTRGQQVTLRCSSQSGHNTVSWYQQALGQGPQFIFQYYREEENGRGNFPPRFSGLQFPNYSSELNVNALELDDSALYLCASSPLGLAGVNEQFFGPGTRLTVL.

The CDR3 loop is CASSRTLDTEAFF. The CDR3 DNA reads TGTGCCAGCAGCCGTACGTTGGACACTGAAGCTTTCTTT. The J gene is TRBJ1-1, the V gene TRBV6-6; D ambiguous. Per the germline V gene, CDR1 is MNHNY and CDR2 is SVGAGI (reference sequence). With 6 bases removed from V and 3 bases from J, the gap between germline ends came to 11 bases. The CDR3 consists of 13 residues.

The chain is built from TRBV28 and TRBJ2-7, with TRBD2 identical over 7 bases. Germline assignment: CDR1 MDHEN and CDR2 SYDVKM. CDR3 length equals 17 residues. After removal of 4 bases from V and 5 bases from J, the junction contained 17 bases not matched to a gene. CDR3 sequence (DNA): TGTGCCAGCAGTTCGCAAGCGGGACGAAACTCTCTGAACGAGCAGTACTTC. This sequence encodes CASSSQAGRNSLNEQYF.

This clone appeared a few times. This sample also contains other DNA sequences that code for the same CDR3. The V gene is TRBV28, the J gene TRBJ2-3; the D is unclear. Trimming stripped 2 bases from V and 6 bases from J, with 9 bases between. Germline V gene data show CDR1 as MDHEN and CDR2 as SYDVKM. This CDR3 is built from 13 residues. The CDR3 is CASSLPTRDTQYF. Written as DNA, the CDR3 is TGTGCCAGCAGTTTACCCACCAGGGATACGCAGTATTTT.

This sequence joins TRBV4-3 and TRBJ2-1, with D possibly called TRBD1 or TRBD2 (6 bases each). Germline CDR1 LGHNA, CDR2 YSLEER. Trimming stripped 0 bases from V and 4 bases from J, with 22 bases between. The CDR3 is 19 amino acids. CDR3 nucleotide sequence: TGCGCCAGCAGCCAAGATCCAGTAGCCGGGGGCGGAACATACAATGAGCAGTTCTTC. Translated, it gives CASSQDPVAGGGTYNEQFF.

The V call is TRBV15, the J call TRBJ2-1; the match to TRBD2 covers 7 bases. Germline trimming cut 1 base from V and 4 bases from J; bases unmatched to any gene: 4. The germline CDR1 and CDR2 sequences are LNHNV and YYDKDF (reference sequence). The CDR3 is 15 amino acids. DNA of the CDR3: TGTGCCACCAGCAGAGGCGGGAGTGGGTACAATGAGCAGTTCTTC. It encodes CATSRGGSGYNEQFF.

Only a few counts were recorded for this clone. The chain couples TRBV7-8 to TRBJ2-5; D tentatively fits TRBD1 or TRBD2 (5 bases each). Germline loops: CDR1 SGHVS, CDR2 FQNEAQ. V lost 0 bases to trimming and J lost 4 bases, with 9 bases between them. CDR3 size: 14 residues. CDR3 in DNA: TGTGCCAGCAGCTTAGCTCGGGGCGCAGAGACCCAGTACTTC. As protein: CASSLARGAETQYF.

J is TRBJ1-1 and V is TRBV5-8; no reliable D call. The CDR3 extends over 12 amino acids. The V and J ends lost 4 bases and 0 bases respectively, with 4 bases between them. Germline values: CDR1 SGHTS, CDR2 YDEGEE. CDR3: CASSIMNTEAFF. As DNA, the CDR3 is TGTGCCAGCAGCATTATGAACACTGAAGCTTTCTTT.

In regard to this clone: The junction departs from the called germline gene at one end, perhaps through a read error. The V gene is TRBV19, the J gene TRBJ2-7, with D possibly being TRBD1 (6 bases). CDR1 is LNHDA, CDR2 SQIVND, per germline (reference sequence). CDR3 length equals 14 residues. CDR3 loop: CASTHRDTSRPPGF. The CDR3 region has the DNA TGTGCCAGTACCCACCGGGACACCTCGCGTCCTCCGGGCTTC.

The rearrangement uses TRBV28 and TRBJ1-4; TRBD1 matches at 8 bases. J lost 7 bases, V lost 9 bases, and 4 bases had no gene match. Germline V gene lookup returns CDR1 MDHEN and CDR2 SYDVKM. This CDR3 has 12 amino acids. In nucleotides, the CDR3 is TGTGCCAGTGGACAGGGAGGTGAAAAACTGTTTTTT. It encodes CASGQGGEKLFF.

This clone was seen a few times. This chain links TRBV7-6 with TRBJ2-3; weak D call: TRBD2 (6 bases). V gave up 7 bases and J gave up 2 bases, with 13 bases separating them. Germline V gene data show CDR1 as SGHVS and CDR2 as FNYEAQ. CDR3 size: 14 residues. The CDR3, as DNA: TGTGCCAGCACCATTGGAGGGTACACAGATACGCAGTATTTT. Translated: CASTIGGYTDTQYF.

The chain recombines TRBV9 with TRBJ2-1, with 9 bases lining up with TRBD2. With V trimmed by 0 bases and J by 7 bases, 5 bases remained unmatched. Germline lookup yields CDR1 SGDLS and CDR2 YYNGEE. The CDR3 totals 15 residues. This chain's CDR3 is CASSVVAGVTNEQFF. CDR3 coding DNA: TGTGCCAGCAGCGTAGTAGCGGGAGTGACAAATGAGCAGTTCTTC.

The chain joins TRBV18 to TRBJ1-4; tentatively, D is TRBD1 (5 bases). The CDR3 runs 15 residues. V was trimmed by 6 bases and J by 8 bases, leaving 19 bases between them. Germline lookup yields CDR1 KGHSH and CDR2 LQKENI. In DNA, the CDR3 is TGTGCCAGCTCTCCGGGACTCTCGGCGAGGGAAAAACTGTTTTTT. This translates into CASSPGLSAREKLFF.

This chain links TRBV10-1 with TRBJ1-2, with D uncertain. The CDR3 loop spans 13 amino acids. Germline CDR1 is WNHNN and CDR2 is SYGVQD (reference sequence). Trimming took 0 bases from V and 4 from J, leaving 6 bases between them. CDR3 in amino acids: CASSESGTYGYTF. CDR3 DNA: TGCGCCAGCAGTGAGTCGGGCACCTATGGCTACACCTTC.

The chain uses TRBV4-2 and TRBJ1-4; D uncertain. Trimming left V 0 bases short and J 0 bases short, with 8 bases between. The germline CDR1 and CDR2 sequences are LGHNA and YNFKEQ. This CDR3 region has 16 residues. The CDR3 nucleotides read TGTGCCAGCAGCCAAGATACCCTGGCAACTAATGAAAAACTGTTTTTT. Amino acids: CASSQDTLATNEKLFF.

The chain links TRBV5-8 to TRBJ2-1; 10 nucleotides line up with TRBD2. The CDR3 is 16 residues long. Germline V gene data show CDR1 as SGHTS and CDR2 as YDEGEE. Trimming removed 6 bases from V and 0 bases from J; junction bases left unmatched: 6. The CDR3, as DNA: TGTGCCAGCATCCTAGCGGGAGTCCGCTCCTACAATGAGCAGTTCTTC. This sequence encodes CASILAGVRSYNEQFF.

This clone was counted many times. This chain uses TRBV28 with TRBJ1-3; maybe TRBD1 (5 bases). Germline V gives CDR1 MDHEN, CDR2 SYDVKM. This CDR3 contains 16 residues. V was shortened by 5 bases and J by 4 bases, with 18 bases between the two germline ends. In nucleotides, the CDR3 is TGTGCCAGCAGTGCAAACAGGATCCTTGTCGGAAACACCATATATTTT. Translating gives CASSANRILVGNTIYF.

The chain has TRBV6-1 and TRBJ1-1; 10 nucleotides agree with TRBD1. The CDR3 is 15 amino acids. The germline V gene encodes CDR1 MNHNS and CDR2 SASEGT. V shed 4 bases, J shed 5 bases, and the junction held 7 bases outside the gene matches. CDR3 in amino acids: CASSGTGGLRTEAFF. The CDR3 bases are TGTGCCAGCAGTGGGACAGGGGGATTGAGAACTGAAGCTTTCTTT.

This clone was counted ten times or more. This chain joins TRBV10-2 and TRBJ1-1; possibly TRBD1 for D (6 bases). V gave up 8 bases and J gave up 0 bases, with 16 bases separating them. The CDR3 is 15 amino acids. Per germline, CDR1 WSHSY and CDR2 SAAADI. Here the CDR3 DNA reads TGCGCCAGCGGGGAACAGGGACTCATGAACACTGAAGCTTTCTTT. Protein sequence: CASGEQGLMNTEAFF.

The CDR3 here is CASSLIAGGADTQYF. The CDR3 coding sequence is TGCGCCAGCAGCCTTATAGCGGGAGGGGCAGATACGCAGTATTTT. V and J are TRBV4-3 and TRBJ2-3; 11 nucleotides line up with TRBD2. With 4 bases clipped from V and 4 bases from J, the junction kept 4 bases outside the gene matches. CDR3 length: 15 residues. From germline, CDR1 is LGHNA and CDR2 YSLEER.

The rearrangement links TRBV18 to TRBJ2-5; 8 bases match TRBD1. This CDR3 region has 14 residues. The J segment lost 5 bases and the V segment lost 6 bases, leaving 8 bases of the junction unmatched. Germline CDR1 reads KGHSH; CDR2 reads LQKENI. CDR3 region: CASSRDRLGETQYF. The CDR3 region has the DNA TGTGCCAGCTCGCGGGACAGGTTGGGCGAGACCCAGTACTTC.